The sequence of this T cell receptor beta chain was determined in a study of regulatory and conventional T cells in RAG deficiency listed by TCRdb under 2017. Turning to the overall study: The study used high-throughput TCR beta sequencing to compare repertoire diversity and composition of Treg, conventional CD4+ and CD8+ T cells between RAG-deficient patients and healthy controls. The full study reports these points: For some subjects, some analyses of T-cell subsets were not performed. The CD25-high CD127-low cells sorted from Omenn syndrome patients may be peripherally activated cells rather than true Treg cells. RAG-deficient patients showed markedly lower Shannon entropy and higher Simpson indices than control T-cell subpopulations. Compared with controls, Omenn syndrome and CID/AS patients had 95 to 100-fold fewer unique TCR beta sequences in Treg cells, but only roughly 10-fold fewer in the other subsets. All patient T-cell subsets had shorter CDR3 lengths; Omenn syndrome patients showed >80% Treg-Tconv repertoire overlap at nucleotide and amino acid level.

The method behind the library was the immunoSEQ multiplex PCR assay. Rearranged TCR beta chain products were amplified from genomic DNA of sorted T-cell subsets and sequenced. On the study's bioinformatics: Shannon entropy and Simpson indices were used to measure the diversity of productive TCR beta rearrangements in each repertoire. Clonal expansion was assessed using the summed frequency of the 100 most abundant productive TCR beta clonotypes among total reads. The TRB repertoires were evaluated with a self-reactivity index based on amino acid usage at CDR3beta positions 6 and 7. Two-way ANOVA was used for repertoire analyses, and Student t or Mann-Whitney tests were used for flow cytometric analyses. This is the immuneACCESS table as TCRdb keeps it, with only in-frame sequences that have V and J called. A part of the clones is gone; compared with another copy, unresolved V genes explain less than half, and the rest is unexplained. That table gives V, J and clone size, and the DNA gave D and trimming. This sample gives 30,000 to 40,000 clones in total; roughly three quarters of them show up just once. Jointly, the top ten make up around 3.4% of the sample.

On this clone itself: This receptor's antigen is unknown. No clone much larger than this one lies a single base away; base qualities are absent.

Measured from the cysteine to the phenylalanine, the CDR3 is 14 residues long. Only the CDR3 region is kept as DNA, spanning 42 bases read in frame from base 1. CDR1 is given as MNHEY and CDR2 as SVGAGI, both from the germline V gene. V loses 6 bases of germline sequence and J loses 0 bases, and the interval between the two ends is 11 bases. Before genomic DNA extraction, conventional CD4+ T cells were purified from blood as CD25-low CD127-high cells. Seven or eight healthy control donors served as the comparison group for repertoire analyses. Another study also made use of these data, one on regulatory T cells. The second paper further reports: In the multiplex PCR, 52 forward TRBV primers and 13 reverse TRBJ primers were used, and assay-based and computational corrections were applied for amplification bias. Restricted unique TRB V-J pairs and skewed V and J gene usage were observed in patient repertoires, most markedly in regulatory T cells. T-cell receptor beta repertoires of sorted regulatory, conventional CD4+ and CD8+ T cells were compared between CD3G-deficient patients and healthy controls. Ficoll density separation was used to isolate peripheral blood mononuclear cells. Within the immunoSEQ assay, multiplex PCR amplified rearranged TRB loci from genomic DNA. An Illumina HiSeq platform was used to sequence the TRB amplicons. Custom algorithms error-filtered the raw sequences and aligned them to reference gene sequences, after which the immunoSEQ online tools were used for analysis. Productive and nonproductive TRB rearrangement frequencies were evaluated among both unique and total sequences. Prism software was used to run t tests, Mann-Whitney tests or two-way ANOVA for comparisons between groups.

Specimen: CD4+ effector T cells sorted from blood. The chain joins TRBV6-5 to TRBJ1-2; the best D guess is TRBD1, with 6 bases matching. The receptor was derived from a human donor in good health. The sequenced DNA is TGTGCCAGCAGCCGAAACAGGGCTAACTATGGCTACACCTTC. Its product reads: CASSRNRANYGYTF.